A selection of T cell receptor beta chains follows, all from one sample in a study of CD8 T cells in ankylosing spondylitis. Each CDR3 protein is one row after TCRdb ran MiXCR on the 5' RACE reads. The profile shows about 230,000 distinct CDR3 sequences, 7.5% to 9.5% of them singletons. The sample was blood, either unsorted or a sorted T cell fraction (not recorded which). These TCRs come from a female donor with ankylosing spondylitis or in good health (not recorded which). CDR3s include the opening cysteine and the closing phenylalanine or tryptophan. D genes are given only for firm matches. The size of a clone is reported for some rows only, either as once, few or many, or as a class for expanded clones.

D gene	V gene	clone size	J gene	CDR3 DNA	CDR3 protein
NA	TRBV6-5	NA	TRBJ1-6	TGTGCCAGCAGTTACCAGGACGGAAATAATTCACCCCTCCACTTT	CASSYQDGNNSPLHF
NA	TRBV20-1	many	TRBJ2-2	TGCAGTGCTAGAAGGCTAGGCGAGGCCGGGGAGCTGTTTTTT	CSARRLGEAGELFF
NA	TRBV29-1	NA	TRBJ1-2	TGCAGCGTTGTCAGGGGAGGCGACTATGGCTACACCTTC	CSVVRGGDYGYTF
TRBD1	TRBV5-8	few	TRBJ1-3	TGTGCCAGCAGCTCTTCAGGTTACAGGGGGTTGATGGACACCATATATTTT	CASSSSGYRGLMDTIYF
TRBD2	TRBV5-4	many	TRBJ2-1	TGTGCCAGCAGCTTACTCTCTAGCGGGAGAGGGAGTGAGCAGTTCTTC	CASSLLSSGRGSEQFF
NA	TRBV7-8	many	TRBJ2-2	TGTGCCAGCAGTCTACAGGGCCCGGACACCGGGGAGCTGTTTTTT	CASSLQGPDTGELFF
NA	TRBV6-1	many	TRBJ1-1	TGTGCCAGCAGTGAAGCTGCCGGGACTGAAGCTTTCTTT	CASSEAAGTEAFF
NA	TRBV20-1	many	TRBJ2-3	TGCAGTGCTAGTGGGTTGCAGGACGCCACAGATACGCAGTATTTT	CSASGLQDATDTQYF
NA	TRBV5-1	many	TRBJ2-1	TGCGCCAGCAGCTTGGGGGGACAAGACAATGAGCAGTTCTTC	CASSLGGQDNEQFF
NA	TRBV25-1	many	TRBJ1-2	TGTGCCAGCAGTGAATCGGGGTCTGCTTACTATGGCTACACCTTC	CASSESGSAYYGYTF
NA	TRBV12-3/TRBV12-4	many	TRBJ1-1	TGTGCCAGCAATCCAGACACCTCGGTTGAAGCTTTCTTT	CASNPDTSVEAFF
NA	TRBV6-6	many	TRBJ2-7	TGTGCCAGCAGTTACCACCAGCTACACGAGCAGTACTTC	CASSYHQLHEQYF
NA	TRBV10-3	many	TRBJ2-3	TGTGCCATCAGTGAGTCGTCGGCGGAGACCACAGATACGCAGTATTTT	CAISESSAETTDTQYF
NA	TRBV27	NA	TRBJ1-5	TGTGCCATCGTAAGGGATTTGCCATTTAAATATCAGCCCCAGCATTTT	CAIVRDLPFKYQPQHF
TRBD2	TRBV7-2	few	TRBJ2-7	TGTGCCAGCAGCTCATCTAGCGGTAGAGCCTACGAGCAGTACTTC	CASSSSSGRAYEQYF
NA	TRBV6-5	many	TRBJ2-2	TGTGCCAGCAGTTCCGACAGCCCTACCGGGGAGCTGTTTTTT	CASSSDSPTGELFF
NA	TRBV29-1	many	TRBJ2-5	TGCAGCGTTGGGGGGATCGGCGAGACCCAGTACTTC	CSVGGIGETQYF
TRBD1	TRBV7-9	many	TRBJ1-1	TGTGCCAGCAGGCCCGACAGGGGTGATGAAGCTTTCTTT	CASRPDRGDEAFF
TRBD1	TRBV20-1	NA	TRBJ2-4	TGCAGTGCTAGTTCCGGGACAGGGAGGGACATTCAGTACTTC	CSASSGTGRDIQYF
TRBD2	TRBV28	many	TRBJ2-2	TGTGCCAGCATCTCCTCCCGGACTAGCGGGAGAGCCGGGGAGCTGTTTTTT	CASISSRTSGRAGELFF
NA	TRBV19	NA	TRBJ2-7	TGTGCCAGTAGTGGGACGGGCTCCTACGAGCAGTACTTC	CASSGTGSYEQYF
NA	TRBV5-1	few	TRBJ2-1	TGCGCCAGCAGCTTGGCTGGGGGTCGCTCCTACAATGAGCAGTTCTTC	CASSLAGGRSYNEQFF
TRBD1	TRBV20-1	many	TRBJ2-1	TGCAGTGCTAGAGCCAGGGGGCTGGTGAGGAATGAGCAGTTCTTC	CSARARGLVRNEQFF
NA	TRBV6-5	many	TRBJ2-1	TGTGCCAGCAGTATAACTCCGGGACTCTCTTTTGGGCAGTTCTTC	CASSITPGLSFGQFF
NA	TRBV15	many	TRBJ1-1	TGTGCCACCAGCTTCTACGGGACCCGGGCTGAAGCTTTCTTT	CATSFYGTRAEAFF
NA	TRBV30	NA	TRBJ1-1	TGTGCCTGGGGGGGGAGGGGGGATAAGAACACTGAAGCTTTCTTT	CAWGGRGDKNTEAFF
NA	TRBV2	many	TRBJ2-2	TGTGCCAGCCAGGGGACTGAAGCGAACACCGGGGAGCTGTTTTTT	CASQGTEANTGELFF
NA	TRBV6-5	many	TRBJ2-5	TGTGCCAGCAGCCGCGTCGGAGAGACCCAGTACTTC	CASSRVGETQYF